One sample yielded the 23 T cell receptor beta chains listed below, sequenced in a study of T cell repertoires in cytomegalovirus infection. These receptors are not linked to any known antigen. TCRdb called the reads again in MiXCR, with one record for every CDR3 protein. Seen here are 700,000 to 850,000 distinct CDR3 sequences, 32% observed once, and the top ten hold roughly an eighth. Sample: cultured CD8+ T cells from PBMCs, taken from culture after CMV antigen stimulation. These receptors came from a human donor in good health (CMV status not recorded). Some clones in this sample may be carry-over from other donors' samples.

This chain uses TRBV7-4 with TRBJ1-1; 8 bases agree with TRBD1. This CDR3 comprises 16 residues. Germline V gene sequence: CDR1 SGHVT, CDR2 SQSDAQ. Trimming removed 2 bases from V and 2 bases from J; junction bases left unmatched: 7. CDR3 residues: CASSLYRGGGNTEAFF. The CDR3 DNA sequence: TGTGCCAGCAGCTTATACAGGGGGGGAGGAAACACTGAAGCTTTCTTT.

This clonotype was seen only a few times. The chain uses TRBV7-9 and TRBJ2-7, with TRBD2 matching over 10 bases. Germline V gene sequence: CDR1 SEHNR, CDR2 FQNEAQ (reference sequence). With V trimmed by 4 bases and J by 6 bases, 3 bases remained unmatched. This CDR3 is built from 13 residues. This CDR3 is CASSSGLAPEQYV. The CDR3 DNA is TGTGCCAGCAGCTCGGGACTAGCGCCCGAGCAGTACGTC.

This clonotype came up a few times. Written as DNA, the CDR3 is TGCGCCAGCAGCGATCCCGCCGACAGGATAAGTGGCTACACCTTC. Amino acids: CASSDPADRISGYTF. V gene TRBV5-1 combines with J gene TRBJ1-2; tentative D call: TRBD1 (6 bases). The CDR3 totals 15 residues. V was cut by 4 bases and J by 7 bases, with 20 bases left in between. Germline V gives CDR1 SGHRS, CDR2 YFSETQ.

This chain uses TRBV6-2 or TRBV6-3 with TRBJ2-7; D remains unclear. V was cut by 0 bases and J by 3 bases, with 9 bases left in between. The CDR3 runs to 14 residues. Looked up from germline, CDR1 is MNHEY and CDR2 is SVGEGT. Here the CDR3 DNA reads TGTGCCAGCAGTTACTCTCGGGTCAGCTACGAGCAGTACGTC. This translates into CASSYSRVSYEQYV.

This clonotype was observed a few times. The chain recombines TRBV6-6 with TRBJ1-5; no clear D gene. V lost 2 bases and J 11 bases, leaving 16 bases between the germline ends. CDR1 is MNHNY, CDR2 SVGAGI, per germline (reference sequence). The CDR3 is 14 residues long. This chain's CDR3 is CASSYDTRGWAQHF. The CDR3 coding sequence is TGTGCCAGCAGTTACGACACCCGGGGATGGGCCCAGCATTTT.

This clonotype has more than one count but fewer than ten. V and J are TRBV5-1 and TRBJ2-7; D remains ambiguous. There are 15 residues in the CDR3. Between the trimmed V and J ends, which lost 0 bases and 0 bases, there was a span of 10 bases. Germline-derived CDR1 and CDR2 are SGHRS and YFSETQ. The DNA for the CDR3 is TGCGCCAGCAGCTTGGATTACGGGTTCTCCTACGAGCAGTACTTC. Translated, it gives CASSLDYGFSYEQYF.

Many counts were recorded for this clonotype. The chain links TRBV7-9 to TRBJ2-2; D is unresolved. V gave up 4 bases and J gave up 4 bases, with 4 bases separating them. The CDR3 runs 12 residues. In germline, CDR1 is SEHNR, CDR2 FQNEAQ (reference sequence). The CDR3 sequence: CASSWTTGELFF. CDR3 nucleotides: TGTGCCAGCAGCTGGACCACCGGGGAGCTGTTTTTT.

The J gene is TRBJ2-7, the V gene TRBV6-2 or TRBV6-3; 8 bases map to TRBD2. The germline V gene has CDR1 MNHEY and CDR2 SVGEGT. The CDR3 has 13 amino acids. Trimming at V came to 8 bases and at J to 3 bases, leaving 6 bases not matched to a gene. The CDR3 DNA sequence: TGTGCCAGCCATACGGGAGGGATCTACGAGCAGTACTTC. Protein sequence: CASHTGGIYEQYF.

V and J are TRBV5-1 and TRBJ2-7; a possible D gene is TRBD1 (6 bases). Looked up from germline, CDR1 is SGHRS and CDR2 is YFSETQ. V was cut by 0 bases and J by 0 bases, with 13 bases left in between. The CDR3 contains 16 residues. CDR3 in amino acids: CASSLDRETPSYEQYF. The CDR3 DNA sequence: TGCGCCAGCAGCTTGGACAGGGAAACTCCCTCCTACGAGCAGTACTTC. The full variable domain, with the rest looked up from reference TRBV5-1 and TRBJ2-7, is KAGVTQTPRYLIKTRGQQVTLSCSPISGHRSVSWYQQTPGQGLQFLFEYFSETQRNKGNFPGRFSGRQFSNSRSEMNVSTLELGDSALYLCASSLDRETPSYEQYFGPGTRLTVT.

This clonotype showed up many times. The chain uses TRBV7-9 and TRBJ1-1; D not resolved. Germline-derived CDR1 and CDR2 are SEHNR and FQNEAQ (reference sequence). The CDR3 loop spans 11 amino acids. V was pared by 8 bases and J by 7 bases, with 11 bases between. The CDR3 sequence is CASRVVLEAFF. The DNA for the CDR3 is TGTGCCAGCCGAGTCGTACTTGAAGCTTTCTTT.

This clonotype appeared a few times. The J gene is TRBJ2-1, the V gene TRBV2; possibly TRBD1 for D (6 bases). Trimming removed 4 bases from V and 8 bases from J, with 18 bases in between. This CDR3 is built from 15 residues. Germline-derived CDR1 and CDR2 are SNHLY and FYNNEI. CDR3 amino acids: CASSVYRVEFYEQFF. For the CDR3, the DNA is TGTGCCAGCAGTGTATACAGGGTTGAGTTCTATGAGCAGTTCTTC.

This sequence joins TRBV3-1 and TRBJ2-7; 7 bases are shared with TRBD1. CDR1 and CDR2 from the germline V gene are LGHDT and YNNKEL (reference sequence). The CDR3 sequence is 15 residues long. Trimming removed 4 bases from V and 3 bases from J; junction bases left unmatched: 9. The CDR3: CASSPARQGLYEQYF. CDR3 nucleotide sequence: TGTGCCAGCAGCCCCGCCAGACAGGGTCTCTACGAGCAGTACTTC.

The rearrangement links TRBV7-9 to TRBJ1-2, with D unclear. CDR3 length: 13 amino acids. V lost 6 bases to trimming and J lost 8 bases, with 16 bases between them. CDR1 and CDR2 from the germline V gene are SEHNR and FQNEAQ (reference sequence). Here the CDR3 reads CASSFIAGGGYTF. The CDR3 nucleotides read TGTGCCAGCAGTTTTATCGCGGGAGGCGGCTACACCTTC.

With respect to this clonotype: The junction does not match germline at one end; this may be a read error. The chain has TRBV6-1 and TRBJ1-1; tentative D call: TRBD1 (5 bases). In germline, CDR1 is MNHNS, CDR2 SASEGT. The CDR3 spans 14 residues. The CDR3 region is CANSDQTGGTEAFF. The CDR3 DNA follows: TGTGCCAACAGTGATCAAACAGGAGGGACTGAAGCTTTCTTT.

The chain links TRBV29-1 to TRBJ2-4; the match to TRBD1 covers 9 bases. The germline CDR1 and CDR2 sequences are SQVTM and ANQGSEA. The CDR3 length is 17 residues. Trimming removed 6 bases from V and 3 bases from J; junction bases left unmatched: 15. The CDR3 loop is CSVLQGAILLDKNIQYF. CDR3 bases: TGCAGCGTCTTACAGGGGGCGATCTTACTTGACAAAAACATTCAGTACTTC.

J is TRBJ1-6 and V is TRBV5-6, with D unclear. The CDR3 sequence is 18 residues long. Trimming removed 1 base at V and 0 bases at J, with 14 bases between. CDR1 is SGHDT, CDR2 YYEEEE, per germline. The CDR3 bases are TGTGCCAGCAGCTTGCTGTCGAGGAGGAGCTCCTATAATTCACCCCTCCACTTT. Its translation is CASSLLSRRSSYNSPLHF.

V gene TRBV6-5 combines with J gene TRBJ2-2; the D is unclear. The CDR3 totals 12 residues. Per the germline V gene, CDR1 is MNHEY and CDR2 is SVGAGI. The ends were cut back, 7 bases at V and 7 bases at J, with 10 bases in the middle. DNA of the CDR3: TGTGCCAGCATTGGTGAAATCGGGGAGCTGTTTTTT. Translation gives CASIGEIGELFF.

The V gene is TRBV29-1, the J gene TRBJ2-3; 7 bases are shared with TRBD2. Germline lookup yields CDR1 SQVTM and CDR2 ANQGSEA. The CDR3 is made up of 16 amino acids. V trimming: 4 bases; J trimming: 1 base; junction bases outside the gene matches: 11. DNA of the CDR3: TGCAGCGTTGTTAGTAATGGCGGGAGAGGCACAGATACGCAGTATTTT. Translated, it gives CSVVSNGGRGTDTQYF.

This clonotype was seen more than once but under ten times. The chain couples TRBV6-5 to TRBJ1-2; 9 positions agree with TRBD1. Germline V gene data show CDR1 as MNHEY and CDR2 as SVGAGI. The CDR3 length is 14 residues. J was trimmed by 3 bases and V by 6 bases; bases with no gene match: 5. In nucleotides, the CDR3 is TGTGCCAGCAGAGGGACAGGGTCGTACTATGGCTACACCTTC. Its protein is CASRGTGSYYGYTF.

The rearrangement joins TRBV27 to TRBJ1-5, with D possibly matching TRBD1 (5 bases). The V end lost 5 bases, the J end lost 5 bases, and 16 bases lay between the germline ends. The CDR3 covers 15 residues. Germline-derived CDR1 and CDR2 are MNHEY and SMNVEV (reference sequence). The CDR3 reads CASSPFGGGDQPQHF. CDR3 DNA sequence: TGTGCCAGCAGTCCCTTTGGGGGTGGCGATCAGCCCCAGCATTTT.

The sample holds a few counts of this clonotype. The chain is built from TRBV6-1 and TRBJ1-2, with D perhaps matching TRBD1 (6 bases). Per germline, CDR1 MNHNS and CDR2 SASEGT. The CDR3 consists of 17 residues. V lost 2 bases and J lost 5, with 21 bases in between. Written as DNA, the CDR3 is TGTGCCAGCAGTGAATGGATCCGTGGAGGGGGTCCATATGGCTACACCTTC. Its translation is CASSEWIRGGGPYGYTF.

The J gene is TRBJ2-7, the V gene TRBV27, with 7 bases aligning to TRBD1. The CDR3 is 17 amino acids. The V and J ends lost 3 bases and 4 bases, in that order; junction bases with no gene match: 15. Germline loops: CDR1 MNHEY, CDR2 SMNVEV (reference sequence). The CDR3 coding sequence is TGTGCCAGCAGTTTTAGGGGAAGGGACAGAAGAGTTTACGAGCAGTACGTC. Its translation is CASSFRGRDRRVYEQYV.

This clonotype was observed a few times. V is TRBV6-2 or TRBV6-3 and J is TRBJ2-7, with a weak D call TRBD1 (5 bases). The CDR3 runs to 15 residues. Germline V lookup: CDR1 MNHEY, CDR2 SVGEGT. V was clipped by 4 bases and J by 2 bases, with 15 bases between them. The chain's CDR3 is CASSWTTRNTYEQYV. DNA for the CDR3: TGTGCCAGCAGTTGGACAACACGCAATACCTACGAGCAGTACGTC.